This T cell receptor (beta chain) was observed in a study of Graves' ophthalmopathy and Graves' hyperthyroidism. The overall study: Peripheral blood (taken before any treatment) was collected at initial diagnosis.

Study-wide findings and caveats: The model flagged ophthalmopathy progression at approximately 66% sensitivity and less than 75% specificity.

Comments on this clonotype: What it binds is not known.

CDR3 regions of TCR beta were amplified from RNA transcripts. RT-PCR in the first round used HTBI primers; a second-round multiplex PCR followed. Via MiXCR, TCRdb re-called the multiplex PCR reads, giving one row per CDR3 protein. Of approximately 460,000 distinct CDR3 sequences in the sample, approximately 15% are singletons; the top ten hold 8% to 10%. This CDR3 contains 17 residues. V lost 0 bases to trimming and J lost 5 bases; unmatched junction nucleotides: 6. Germline V CDR1 and CDR2: ENHRY, SYGVKD. The gene calls are TRBV10-3 and TRBJ2-5, with 13 bases matching TRBD2. The sample consisted of blood. The clonotype comes from a woman aged 25 to 39 with Graves' ophthalmopathy. In DNA form, the CDR3 reads TGTGCCATCAGTGAGTCGGGGACTAGCGGGATCGGGGAGACCCAGTACTTC. Its translation is CAISESGTSGIGETQYF.